This T cell receptor (beta chain) is from a study of blood T cells in healthy people across ages. Broader study findings: Per million T cells, the diversity of TCR beta decreased roughly linearly as age advanced.

With regard to this clonotype: As yet, its antigen is unknown.

Germline trimming cut 10 bases from V and 10 bases from J; bases unmatched to any gene: 13. Germline values: CDR1 MDHEN, CDR2 SYDVKM. The CDR3 sequence is 13 residues long. The authors ran a second PCR of 7 to 11 cycles using a sample-barcoded 5' primer and a J-beta primer mix. TCRdb re-derived calls from the 5' RACE reads in MiXCR, one entry per CDR3 protein. Here the sample spans some 1.5 million distinct CDR3 sequences, approximately 28% being singletons. The TCR originated in a woman younger than 45 in good health. Sequencing was performed on blood. The rearrangement joins TRBV28 to TRBJ2-1, with 7 nucleotides matching TRBD1. The CDR3 DNA follows: TGTGCCACCCGGACAGGAGGTATCCACGAGCAGTTCTTC. It is translated as CATRTGGIHEQFF.